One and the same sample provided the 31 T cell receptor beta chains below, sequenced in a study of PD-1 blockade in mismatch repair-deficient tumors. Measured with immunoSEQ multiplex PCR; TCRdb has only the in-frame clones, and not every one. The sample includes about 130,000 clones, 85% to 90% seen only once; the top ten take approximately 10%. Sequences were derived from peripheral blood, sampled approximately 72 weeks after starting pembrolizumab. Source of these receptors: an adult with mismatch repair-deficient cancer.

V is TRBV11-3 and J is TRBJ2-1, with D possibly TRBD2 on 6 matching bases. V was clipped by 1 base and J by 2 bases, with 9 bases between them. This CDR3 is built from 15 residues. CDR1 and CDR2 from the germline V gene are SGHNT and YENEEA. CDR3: CASSLAGETYNEQFF. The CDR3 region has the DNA TGTGCCAGCAGCTTAGCGGGAGAAACCTACAATGAGCAGTTCTTC. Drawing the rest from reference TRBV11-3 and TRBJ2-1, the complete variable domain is EAGVVQSPRYKIIEKKQPVAFWCNPISGHNTLYWYLQNLGQGPELLIRYENEEAVDDSQLPKDRFSAERLKGVDSTLKIQPAELGDSAVYLCASSLAGETYNEQFFGPGTRLTVL.

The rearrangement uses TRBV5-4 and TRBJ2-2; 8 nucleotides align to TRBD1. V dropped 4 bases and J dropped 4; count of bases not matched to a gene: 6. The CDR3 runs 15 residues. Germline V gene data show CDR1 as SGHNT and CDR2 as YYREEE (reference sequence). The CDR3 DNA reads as TGTGCCAGCAGCCAACGACAGGGGATCACCGGGGAGCTGTTTTTT. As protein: CASSQRQGITGELFF.

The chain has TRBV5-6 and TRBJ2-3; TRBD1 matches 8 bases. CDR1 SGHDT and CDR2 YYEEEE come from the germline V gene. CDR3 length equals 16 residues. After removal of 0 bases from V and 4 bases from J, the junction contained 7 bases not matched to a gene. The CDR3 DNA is TGTGCCAGCAGCTTGGAGGACAGGGTTGGCGCAGATACGCAGTATTTT. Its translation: CASSLEDRVGADTQYF.

DNA of the CDR3: TGCAGCGGCGGGTTGCGGGGACAAGAGACCCAGTACTTC. Protein sequence: CSGGLRGQETQYF. The chain carries TRBV29-1 and TRBJ2-5; perhaps TRBD2 as D (6 bases). In germline, CDR1 is SQVTM, CDR2 ANQGSEA. Trimming removed 7 bases from V and 2 bases from J, with 14 bases in between. The length of the CDR3 is 13 residues.

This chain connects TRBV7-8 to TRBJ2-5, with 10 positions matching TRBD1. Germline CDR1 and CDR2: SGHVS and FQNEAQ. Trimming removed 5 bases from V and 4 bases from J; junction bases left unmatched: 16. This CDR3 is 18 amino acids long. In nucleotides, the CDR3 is TGTGCCAGCAGCCCACAAATCAGGACAGGGGGGAGAGGAGAGACCCAGTACTTC. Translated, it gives CASSPQIRTGGRGETQYF.

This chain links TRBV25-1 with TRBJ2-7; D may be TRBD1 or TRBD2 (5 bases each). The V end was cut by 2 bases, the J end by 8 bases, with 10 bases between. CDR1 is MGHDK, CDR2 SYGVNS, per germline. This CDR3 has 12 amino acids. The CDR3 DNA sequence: TGTGCCAGCAGTGAAGAATGGGGGAAGCAGTACTTC. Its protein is CASSEEWGKQYF.

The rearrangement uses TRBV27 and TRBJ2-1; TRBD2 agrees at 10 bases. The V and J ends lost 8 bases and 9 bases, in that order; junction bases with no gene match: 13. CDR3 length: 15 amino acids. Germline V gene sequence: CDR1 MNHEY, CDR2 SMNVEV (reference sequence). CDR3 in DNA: TGTGCCAGCGGCTCTAGAGCGGGAGGGCCGGGTGAGCAGTTCTTC. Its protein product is CASGSRAGGPGEQFF.

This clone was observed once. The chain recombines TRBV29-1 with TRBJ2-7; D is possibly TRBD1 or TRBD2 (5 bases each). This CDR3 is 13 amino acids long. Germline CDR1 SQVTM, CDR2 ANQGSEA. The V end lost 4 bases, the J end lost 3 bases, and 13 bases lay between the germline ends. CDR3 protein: CSVAAGTDYEQYF. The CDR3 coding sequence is TGCAGCGTTGCGGCAGGGACGGACTACGAGCAGTACTTC.

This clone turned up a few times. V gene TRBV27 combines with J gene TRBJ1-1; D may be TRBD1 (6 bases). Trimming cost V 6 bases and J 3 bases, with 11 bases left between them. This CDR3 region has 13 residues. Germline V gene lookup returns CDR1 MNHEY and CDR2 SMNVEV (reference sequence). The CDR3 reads CASSPTGYTEAFF. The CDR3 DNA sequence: TGTGCCAGCAGCCCAACAGGGTACACTGAAGCTTTCTTT.

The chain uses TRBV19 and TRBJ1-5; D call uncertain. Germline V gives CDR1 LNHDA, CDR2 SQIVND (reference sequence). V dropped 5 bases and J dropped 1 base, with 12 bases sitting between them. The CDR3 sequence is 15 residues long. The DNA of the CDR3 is TGTGCCAGTAGTCCCGAGGCCCCAAGCAATCAGCCCCAGCATTTT. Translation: CASSPEAPSNQPQHF.

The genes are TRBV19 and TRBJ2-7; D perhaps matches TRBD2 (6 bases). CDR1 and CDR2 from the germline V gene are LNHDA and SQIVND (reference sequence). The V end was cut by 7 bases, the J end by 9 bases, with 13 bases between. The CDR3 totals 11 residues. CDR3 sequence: CASTAGTAQYF. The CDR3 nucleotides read TGTGCCAGTACCGCGGGGACGGCGCAGTACTTC.

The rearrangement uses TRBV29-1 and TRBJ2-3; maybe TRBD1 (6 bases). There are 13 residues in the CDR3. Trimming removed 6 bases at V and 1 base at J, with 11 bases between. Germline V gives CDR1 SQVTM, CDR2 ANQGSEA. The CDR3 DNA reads TGCAGCGTGAGGGACAATCGCACAGATACGCAGTATTTT. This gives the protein CSVRDNRTDTQYF.

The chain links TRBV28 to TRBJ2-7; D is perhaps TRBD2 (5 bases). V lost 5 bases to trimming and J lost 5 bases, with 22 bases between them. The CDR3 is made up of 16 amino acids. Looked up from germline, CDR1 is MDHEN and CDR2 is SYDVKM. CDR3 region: CASSTYTRAVADEQYF. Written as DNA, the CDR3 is TGTGCCAGCAGTACATATACGAGGGCCGTGGCCGACGAGCAGTACTTC.

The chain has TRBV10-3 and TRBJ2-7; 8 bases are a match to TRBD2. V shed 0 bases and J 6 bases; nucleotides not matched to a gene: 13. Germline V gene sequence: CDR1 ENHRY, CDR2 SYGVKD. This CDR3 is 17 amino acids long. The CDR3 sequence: CAISESKPGGPPSEQYF. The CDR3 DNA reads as TGTGCCATCAGTGAGTCGAAACCGGGAGGGCCACCCAGCGAGCAGTACTTC.

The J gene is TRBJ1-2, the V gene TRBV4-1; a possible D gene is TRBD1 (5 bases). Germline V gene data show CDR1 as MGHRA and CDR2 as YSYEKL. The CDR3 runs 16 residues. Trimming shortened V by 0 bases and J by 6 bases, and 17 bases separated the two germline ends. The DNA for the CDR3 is TGCGCCAGCAGCCAAGATCGGGGGGTGCGCATGAATGGCTACACCTTC. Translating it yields CASSQDRGVRMNGYTF.

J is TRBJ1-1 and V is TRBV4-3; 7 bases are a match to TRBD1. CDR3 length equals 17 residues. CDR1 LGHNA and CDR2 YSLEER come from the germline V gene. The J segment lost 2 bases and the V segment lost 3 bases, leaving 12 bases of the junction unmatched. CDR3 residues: CASSHLRDSQKNTEAFF. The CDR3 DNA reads TGCGCCAGCAGCCATCTTAGGGACAGTCAAAAAAACACTGAAGCTTTCTTT.

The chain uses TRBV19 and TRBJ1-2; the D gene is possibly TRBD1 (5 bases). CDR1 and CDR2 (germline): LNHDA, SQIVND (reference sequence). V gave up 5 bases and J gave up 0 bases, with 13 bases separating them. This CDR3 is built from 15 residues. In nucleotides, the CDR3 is TGTGCCAGTAGTGGGGGGAGTACTCCTAACTATGGCTACACCTTC. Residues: CASSGGSTPNYGYTF.

The CDR3 here is CASSPLGPRNQPRPGELFF. The CDR3 nucleotides read TGTGCCAGCAGCCCGCTGGGACCCCGAAATCAGCCCCGACCCGGGGAGCTGTTTTTT. This sequence joins TRBV11-1 and TRBJ2-2, with D perhaps given as TRBD1 or TRBD2 (5 bases each). The CDR3 runs to 19 residues. Germline lookup yields CDR1 SGHAT and CDR2 FQDESV (reference sequence). V lost 5 bases and J 6 bases, leaving 28 bases between the germline ends. Based on the CDR3 plus reference TRBV11-1 and TRBJ2-2, the full variable domain is EAEVAQSPRYKITEKSQAVAFWCDPISGHATLYWYRQILGQGPELLVQFQDESVVDDSQLPKDRFSAERLKGVDSTLKIQPAELGDSAMYLCASSPLGPRNQPRPGELFFGEGSRLTVL.

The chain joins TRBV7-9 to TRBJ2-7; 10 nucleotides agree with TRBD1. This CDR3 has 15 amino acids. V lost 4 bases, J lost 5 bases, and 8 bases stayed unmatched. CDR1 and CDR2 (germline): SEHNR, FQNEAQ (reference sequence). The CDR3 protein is CASSSGQGVENEQYF. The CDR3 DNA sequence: TGTGCCAGCAGCTCCGGACAGGGGGTGGAAAACGAGCAGTACTTC. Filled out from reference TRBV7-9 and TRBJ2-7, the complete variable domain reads DTGVSQNPRHKITKRGQNVTFRCDPISEHNRLYWYRQTLGQGPEFLTYFQNEAQLEKSRLLSDRFSAERPKGSFSTLEIQRTEQGDSAMYLCASSSGQGVENEQYFGPGTRLTVT.

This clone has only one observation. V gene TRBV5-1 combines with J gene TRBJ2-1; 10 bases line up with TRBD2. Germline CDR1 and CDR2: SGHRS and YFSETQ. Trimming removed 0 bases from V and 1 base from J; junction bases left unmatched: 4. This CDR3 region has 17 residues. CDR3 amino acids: CASSLVLAGDSYNEQFF. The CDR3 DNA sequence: TGCGCCAGCAGCTTGGTCCTAGCGGGAGATTCCTACAATGAGCAGTTCTTC.

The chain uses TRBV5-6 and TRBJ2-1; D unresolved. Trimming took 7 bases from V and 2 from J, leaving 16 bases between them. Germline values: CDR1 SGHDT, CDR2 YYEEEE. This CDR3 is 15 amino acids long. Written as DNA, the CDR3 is TGTGCCAGCTTTGAAACAAAAATTCCCTACAATGAGCAGTTCTTC. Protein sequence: CASFETKIPYNEQFF.

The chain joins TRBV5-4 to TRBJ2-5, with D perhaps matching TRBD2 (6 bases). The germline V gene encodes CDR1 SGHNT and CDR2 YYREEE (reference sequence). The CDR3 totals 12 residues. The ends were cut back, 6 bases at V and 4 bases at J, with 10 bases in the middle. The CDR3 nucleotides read TGTGCCAGCACGGGAGAACGAGAGACCCAGTACTTC. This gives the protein CASTGERETQYF.

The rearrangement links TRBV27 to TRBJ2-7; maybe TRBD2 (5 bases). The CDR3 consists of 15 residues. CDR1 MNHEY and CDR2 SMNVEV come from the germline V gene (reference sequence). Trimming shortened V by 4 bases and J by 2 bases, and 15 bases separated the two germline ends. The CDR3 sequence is CASSSGRRPAYEQYF. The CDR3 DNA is TGTGCCAGCAGTTCTGGGAGACGACCCGCCTACGAGCAGTACTTC.

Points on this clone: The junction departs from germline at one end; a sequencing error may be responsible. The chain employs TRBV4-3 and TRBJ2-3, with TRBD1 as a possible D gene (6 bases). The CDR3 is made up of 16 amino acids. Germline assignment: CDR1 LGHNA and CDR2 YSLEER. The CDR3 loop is CASSQRLGAATDTQYF. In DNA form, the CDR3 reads TGCGCCAGCAGCCAACGTCTGGGGGCCGCCACAGACACGCAGTATTTT.

Written as DNA, the CDR3 is TGTGCCAGCAGCCCCCAGAAGTTACAAGCAAGCTCTGGAAACACCATATATTTT. It encodes CASSPQKLQASSGNTIYF. The gene calls are TRBV7-8 and TRBJ1-3; D uncertain. V shed 5 bases and J shed 0 bases, with 20 bases lying between them. The CDR3 runs 18 residues. Germline CDR1 and CDR2: SGHVS and FQNEAQ.

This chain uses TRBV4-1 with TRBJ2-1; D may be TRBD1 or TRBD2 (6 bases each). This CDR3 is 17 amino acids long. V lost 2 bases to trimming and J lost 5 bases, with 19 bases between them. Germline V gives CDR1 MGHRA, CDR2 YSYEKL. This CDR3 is CASSQLSSGAQDNEQFF. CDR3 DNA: TGCGCCAGCAGCCAACTCTCCTCGGGGGCCCAAGACAATGAGCAGTTCTTC.

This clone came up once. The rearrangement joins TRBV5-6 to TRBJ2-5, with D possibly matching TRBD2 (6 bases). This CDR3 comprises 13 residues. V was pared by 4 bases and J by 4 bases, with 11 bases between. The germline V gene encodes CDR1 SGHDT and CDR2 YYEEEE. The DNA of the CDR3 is TGTGCCAGCAGCGGGCAGGGAGGAGAGACCCAGTACTTC. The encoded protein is CASSGQGGETQYF. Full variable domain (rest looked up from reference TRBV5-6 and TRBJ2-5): DAGVTQSPTHLIKTRGQQVTLRCSPKSGHDTVSWYQQALGQGPQFIFQYYEEEERQRGNFPDRFSGHQFPNYSSELNVNALLLGDSALYLCASSGQGGETQYFGPGTRLLVL.

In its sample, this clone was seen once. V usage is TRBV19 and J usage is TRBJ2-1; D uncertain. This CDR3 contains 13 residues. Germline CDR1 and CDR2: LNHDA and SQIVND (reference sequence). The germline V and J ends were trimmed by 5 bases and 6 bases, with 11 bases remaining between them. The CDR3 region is CASSSDPFNEQFF. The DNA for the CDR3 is TGTGCCAGTAGTTCGGACCCCTTCAATGAGCAGTTCTTC.

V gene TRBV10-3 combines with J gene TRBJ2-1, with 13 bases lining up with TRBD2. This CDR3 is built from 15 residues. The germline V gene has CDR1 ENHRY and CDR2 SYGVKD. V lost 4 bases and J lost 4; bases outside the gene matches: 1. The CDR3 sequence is CAISGLAGGYNEQFF. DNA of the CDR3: TGTGCCATCAGTGGACTAGCGGGAGGATACAATGAGCAGTTCTTC.

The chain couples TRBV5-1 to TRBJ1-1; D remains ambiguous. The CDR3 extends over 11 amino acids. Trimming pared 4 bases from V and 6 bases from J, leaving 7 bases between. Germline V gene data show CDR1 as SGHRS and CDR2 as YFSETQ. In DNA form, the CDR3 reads TGCGCCAGCAGCCTCGACTCTGAAGCTTTCTTT. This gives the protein CASSLDSEAFF. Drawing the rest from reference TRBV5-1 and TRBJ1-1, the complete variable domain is KAGVTQTPRYLIKTRGQQVTLSCSPISGHRSVSWYQQTPGQGLQFLFEYFSETQRNKGNFPGRFSGRQFSNSRSEMNVSTLELGDSALYLCASSLDSEAFFGQGTRLTVV.

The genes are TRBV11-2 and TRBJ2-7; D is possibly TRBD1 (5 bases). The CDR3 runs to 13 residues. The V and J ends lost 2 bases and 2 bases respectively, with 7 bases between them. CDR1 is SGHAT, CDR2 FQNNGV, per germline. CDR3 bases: TGTGCCAGCAGCTTACAGGGTCCCTACGAGCAGTACTTC. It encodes CASSLQGPYEQYF. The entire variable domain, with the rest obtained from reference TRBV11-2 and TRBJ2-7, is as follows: EAGVAQSPRYKIIEKRQSVAFWCNPISGHATLYWYQQILGQGPKLLIQFQNNGVVDDSQLPKDRFSAERLKGVDSTLKIQPAKLEDSAVYLCASSLQGPYEQYFGPGTRLTVT.